This T cell receptor (beta chain) originates from a study of OX40 agonist ivuxolimab in advanced cancers. Across the whole study: Three patients responded partially, comprising one with hepatocellular carcinoma and two with cutaneous melanoma.

Autoimmune disease history or systemic immunosuppression was exclusionary. Samples were taken at baseline and on day 1 of cycles 4 and 7. Here immunoSEQ multiplex PCR was the method, and the copy in TCRdb shows in-frame clones only, minus some. Of 70,000 or so clones listed, approximately 78% were seen once; the top ten hold about 1.1%. Germline lookup yields CDR1 SGHRS and CDR2 YFSETQ. J was trimmed by 14 bases and V by 2 bases; bases with no gene match: 12. The CDR3 is made up of 13 amino acids. The chain uses TRBV5-1 and TRBJ1-2; 7 positions match TRBD1. The sample here was CD4+ or CD8+ T cells sorted from blood, taken in a trial of the OX40 agonist ivuxolimab. The TCR sequence derives from an adult with an advanced solid tumor such as melanoma, head and neck, liver or kidney cancer. CDR3 amino acids: CASSLTGQAHQTF. The CDR3, as DNA: TGCGCCAGCAGCTTAACAGGACAGGCTCATCAGACCTTC.